One and the same sample provided the 7 T cell receptor beta chains below, sequenced in a study of blood T cell repertoires in COVID-19. Profiled with immunoSEQ multiplex PCR; TCRdb holds only in-frame clones, not every one. The sample records over 50,000 clones, approximately 84% being singletons. Sequenced sample: peripheral blood. Every receptor here comes from a human donor in a cohort sampled during active COVID-19.

V and J are TRBV7-9 and TRBJ2-5; no firm D call. Trimming removed 5 bases from V and 5 bases from J, with 21 bases in between. The CDR3 loop spans 16 amino acids. Germline assignment: CDR1 SEHNR and CDR2 FQNEAQ (reference sequence). CDR3 DNA sequence: TGTGCCAGCAGCCAACCAGACTCCGGTGGTAGGGAGACCCAGTACTTC. As protein: CASSQPDSGGRETQYF.

V is TRBV3-1 (or the pseudogene TRBV3-2) and J is TRBJ2-5; D is unresolved. CDR1 is LGHDT and CDR2 is YNNKEL in the germline V gene (reference sequence). This CDR3 is 14 amino acids long. V shed 2 bases and J shed 5 bases, with 12 bases lying between them. CDR3 in DNA: TGTGCCAGCAGCCAACCGGCTGACGGGGAGACCCAGTACTTC. Its translation: CASSQPADGETQYF.

This clone was seen a single time. The chain is built from TRBV6-5 and TRBJ1-2; 7 positions agree with TRBD1. With V trimmed by 0 bases and J by 6 bases, 10 bases remained unmatched. The CDR3 is made up of 16 amino acids. The germline CDR1 and CDR2 sequences are MNHEY and SVGAGI. CDR3 sequence (DNA): TGTGCCAGCAGTTACTCAGGGGGCGGGGTCGTCGATGGCTACACCTTC. It encodes CASSYSGGGVVDGYTF.

Concerning this clone: The junction does not match germline at one end; this may be a read error. DNA of the CDR3: TGTGCCAGCAACTTAGGGCTAGCGGGAGCTGAGCAGTTCTTC. Its protein is CASNLGLAGAEQFF. The chain employs TRBV7-8 and TRBJ2-1; 10 bases map to TRBD2. Germline V gene data show CDR1 as SGHVS and CDR2 as FQNEAQ. The length of the CDR3 is 14 residues. Drawing the rest from reference TRBV7-8 and TRBJ2-1, the complete variable domain is GAGVSQSPRYKVAKRGQDVALRCDPISGHVSLFWYQQALGQGPEFLTYFQNEAQLDKSGLPSDRFFAERPEGSVSTLKIQRTQQEDSAVYLCASNLGLAGAEQFFGPGTRLTVL.

CDR3 loop: CASSRTGFLEAFF. CDR3 nucleotides: TGTGCCAGCAGCCGAACAGGGTTTCTTGAAGCTTTCTTT. The genes are TRBV27 and TRBJ1-1, with D perhaps matching TRBD1 (6 bases). The CDR3 length is 13 residues. Germline-derived CDR1 and CDR2 are MNHEY and SMNVEV (reference sequence). Trimming cost V 6 bases and J 7 bases, with 15 bases left between them.

The J gene is TRBJ1-4, the V gene TRBV21-1; the table's D gene call, TRBD1, was not cross checked with the DNA. TRBV21-1 is a pseudogene. This CDR3 has 15 amino acids. CDR3 coding DNA: TGTGCCAGCACCTTACCCCAGGGGGCGGGGGAAAAACTGTTTTTT. Its translation: CASTLPQGAGEKLFF.

The chain's CDR3 is CASSYRTGGSEKLFF. CDR3 DNA sequence: TGTGCCAGCAGTTACCGGACAGGGGGCAGTGAAAAACTGTTTTTT. The chain uses TRBV6-5 and TRBJ1-4, with 11 bases identical to TRBD1. The germline gives CDR1 MNHEY, CDR2 SVGAGI. The CDR3 has 15 amino acids. Trimming removed 2 bases from V and 7 bases from J; junction bases left unmatched: 3.